This paragraph reports one TCR beta chain. The antigen remains undetermined. The source of the sample is a study of T cells after yellow fever vaccination. Across the whole study: Any fraction with a low cell number was prepared using SMART-Seq v4 Ultra Low Input. Findings and caveats of the study: FACS-sorted repertoires might harbor abundant contaminating clonotypes from the bulk population.

The trim removed 0 bases at V and 4 bases at J, leaving 7 bases unmatched. In germline, CDR1 is DFQATT, CDR2 SNEGSKA (reference sequence). This CDR3 region has 15 residues. Universal primer sites and UMIs were introduced during 5'RACE template-switching synthesis of TCR cDNA. TCRdb re-derived calls from the 5' RACE reads in MiXCR, one entry per CDR3 protein. The top ten hold around 3.5% of the sample, which has approximately 260,000 distinct CDR3 sequences, roughly 4.8% seen once. The J gene is TRBJ2-3, the V gene TRBV20-1; the match to TRBD2 covers 7 bases. This receptor was identified in a man between 18 and 35 years old who received the YFV17D yellow fever vaccine. This sample comprised CD4+ T cells sorted from PBMCs, obtained on the day of the yellow fever booster vaccination. The DNA for the CDR3 is TGCAGTGCTAGAGAGCCGACTAGCTCTCCAGATACGCAGTATTTT. It is translated as CSAREPTSSPDTQYF.